This record concerns one TCR beta chain sequence. This entry is derived from a study of shared clonotypes between healthy human individuals. The trim removed 6 bases at V and 0 bases at J, leaving 5 bases unmatched. CDR1 and CDR2 from the germline V gene are KGHSH and LQKENI. This CDR3 comprises 15 residues. The table came from immunoSEQ multiplex PCR; TCRdb's copy has only in-frame clones and leaves some out. The repertoire includes 2,500,000 or so clones, 93% of them detected once, and more than 0.35% sits in the top ten. The clonotype originates from a man between 18 and 35 years old in good health. Some clones in this sample may be carry-over from other donors' samples. The J gene is TRBJ1-5, the V gene TRBV18; TRBD1 agrees at 7 bases. Sample: naive CD4+ T cells from PBMCs. The subset: CD45RA+ positively selected. DNA of the CDR3: TGTGCCAGCTCGTGGCAGGGGGATAGCAATCAGCCCCAGCATTTT. It encodes CASSWQGDSNQPQHF. Based on the CDR3 plus reference TRBV18 and TRBJ1-5, the full variable domain is NAGVMQNPRHLVRRRGQEARLRCSPMKGHSHVYWYRQLPEEGLKFMVYLQKENIIDESGMPKERFSAEFPKEGPSILRIQQVVRGDSAAYFCASSWQGDSNQPQHFGDGTRLSIL.